The clone carrying this TCR beta chain has more than one count but fewer than ten. Gene names denote mouse genes. The read terminates 4 residues ahead of where the CDR3 ends, so the germline J gene completes it. cDNA serving as the sequencing template came from extracted, reverse transcribed RNA. Sequencing used immunoSEQ multiplex PCR; TCRdb keeps in-frame clones, though not all of them. The sample counts approximately 280,000 clones, none seen once; the ten largest own roughly 1.2%. Trimming removed 4 bases from V and 1 base from J; junction bases left unmatched: 2. Germline V gene lookup returns CDR1 NNHDY and CDR2 SYVADS. This CDR3 contains 15 residues. The data belong to a study of CD8+ T cells in alopecia areata. The wider study: Female C3H/HeJ mice aged 7-10 weeks were given skin from C3H/HeJ graft donors, roughly 6-12 months old, that had spontaneous alopecia.

Cutaneous lymph node cells were pooled, and they were sorted using CD4, CD8alpha, NKG2D, NKG2ACE and other markers. Sequences were obtained from CD4+ T cells sorted from a lymph node. This rearrangement joins TRBV13-3 to TRBJ2-5; 11 bases align to TRBD2. This TCR derives from a C3H/HeJ mouse with alopecia areata. MHC haplotype: H2-k. This CDR3 reads CASSWDWGYQDTQYF. Incomplete CDR3 DNA: TGTGCCAGCAGTTGGGACTGGGGGTACCAAGAC.